This section outlines one T cell receptor beta chain sequence together with its context. The antigen is unknown. Trimming pared 2 bases from V and 6 bases from J, leaving 7 bases between. The germline V gene has CDR1 MNHEY and CDR2 SVGAGI. The CDR3 has 13 amino acids. These data are taken from a study of T cell responses to AZD1222 COVID-19 vaccine. Generated by immunoSEQ multiplex PCR, the TCRdb table keeps only in-frame clones and is missing some. The data show approximately 74,000 clones, 86% seen once. Findings and caveats of the study: A reported finding is that nearly half of spike-specific TCRs target unmutated variant regions. Breadth and depth of Spike-specific TCRs rose after two AZD1222 doses. Females outnumbered males among donors, who were mostly white British; clonal diversity was possibly underestimated. Spike regions recognized by vaccine-associated CD4 TCRs spanned the protein, led by 160-218 and 743-854.

This chain connects TRBV6-5 to TRBJ2-2; D not certain. The starting material was peripheral blood, obtained on day 0 of AZD1222 vaccination. The receptor was isolated from an adult in good health. In DNA form, the CDR3 reads TGTGCCAGCAGTTACCGGTGGGCCGGGGAGCTGTTTTTT. It yields the protein CASSYRWAGELFF.